This is a list of T cell receptor beta chains from one sample in a study of early T cells in non-severe SARS-CoV-2 infection. Using its own MiXCR run on the 5' RACE reads, TCRdb lists one record per CDR3 protein. Of more than 65,000 distinct CDR3 sequences in the sample, roughly 15% were seen once. Source: whole blood, taken at baseline. The receptors stem from an adult who was a healthcare worker with PCR-confirmed SARS-CoV-2 infection or an uninfected control (not recorded which). Each CDR3 is given with its conserved first and last residue. A D gene is named only where the DNA matches it firmly. Clone size is shown for a subset of rows, as once, few, many or a class of expanded clone.

v_call: TRBV29-1; j_call: TRBJ1-2; clone_size: once; d_call: -; cdr3_nt: TGCAGCGCCGGATCGTCGCGTGGCTACACCTTC; cdr3_aa: CSAGSSRGYTF
v_call: TRBV18; j_call: TRBJ1-4; clone_size: -; d_call: TRBD1; cdr3_nt: TGTGCCAGCTCACCCCAGGGGGGGCGTGAAAAACTGTTTTTT; cdr3_aa: CASSPQGGREKLFF
v_call: TRBV18; j_call: TRBJ1-4; clone_size: -; d_call: TRBD1; cdr3_nt: TGTGCCAGCTCACCAATGTACAGGGGGGATGAAAAACTGTTTTTT; cdr3_aa: CASSPMYRGDEKLFF
v_call: TRBV6-2/TRBV6-3; j_call: TRBJ2-5; clone_size: -; d_call: -; cdr3_nt: TGTGCCAGCAGTTACTCCCCTCAAGGGGAGACCCAGTACTTC; cdr3_aa: CASSYSPQGETQYF
v_call: TRBV19; j_call: TRBJ1-2; clone_size: -; d_call: TRBD1; cdr3_nt: TGTGCCAGTAGCACAGGGGAGTTACGTGGCTACACCTTC; cdr3_aa: CASSTGELRGYTF
v_call: TRBV27; j_call: TRBJ2-1; clone_size: few; d_call: TRBD2; cdr3_nt: TGTGCCAGCAGTCCTAGCGGGAGGGCGGAATACAATGAGCAGTTCTTC; cdr3_aa: CASSPSGRAEYNEQFF
v_call: TRBV27; j_call: TRBJ2-4; clone_size: few; d_call: -; cdr3_nt: TGTGCCAGCAGTTTAAATGGGCGAAACATTCAGTACTTC; cdr3_aa: CASSLNGRNIQYF
v_call: TRBV21-1; j_call: TRBJ2-5; clone_size: -; d_call: -; cdr3_nt: TGTGCCACAACACCCCTCGGTGGGGCCTCCCAAGAGACCCAGTACTTC; cdr3_aa: CATTPLGGASQETQYF
v_call: TRBV30; j_call: TRBJ2-2; clone_size: many; d_call: -; cdr3_nt: TGTGCCTGGAGCCAGCGGCAGAACACCGGGGAGCTGTTTTTT; cdr3_aa: CAWSQRQNTGELFF
v_call: TRBV6-1; j_call: TRBJ1-4; clone_size: few; d_call: -; cdr3_nt: TGTGCCAGCAGGCAGGTTGTAGGTGAAAAACTGTTTTTT; cdr3_aa: CASRQVVGEKLFF
v_call: TRBV5-1; j_call: TRBJ2-5; clone_size: -; d_call: -; cdr3_nt: TGCGCCACCACCCCAGGAAGTACCCAAGAGACCCAGTACTTC; cdr3_aa: CATTPGSTQETQYF
v_call: TRBV4-1; j_call: TRBJ1-4; clone_size: -; d_call: -; cdr3_nt: TGCGCCAGCAGCCAAGATGGGACCCCGCTTGAAAAACTGTTTTTT; cdr3_aa: CASSQDGTPLEKLFF
v_call: TRBV7-2; j_call: TRBJ2-6; clone_size: many; d_call: -; cdr3_nt: TGTGCCAGCAGCTTAAGGGGGGCAGGATCCTCTGGGGCCAACGTCCTGACTTTC; cdr3_aa: CASSLRGAGSSGANVLTF
v_call: TRBV5-1; j_call: TRBJ2-5; clone_size: few; d_call: -; cdr3_nt: TGCGCCAGCAGCTTGGACGTAGGCCCTAAGTACTTC; cdr3_aa: CASSLDVGPKYF
v_call: TRBV2; j_call: TRBJ2-1; clone_size: many; d_call: TRBD1; cdr3_nt: TGTGCCAGCAGGGAAGACAGGGGGCGCAGCCATGAGCAGTTCTTC; cdr3_aa: CASREDRGRSHEQFF
v_call: TRBV12-3/TRBV12-4; j_call: TRBJ1-3; clone_size: -; d_call: TRBD1; cdr3_nt: TGTGCCAGCAGGAGACAGGGGTTGGGAAACACCATATATTTT; cdr3_aa: CASRRQGLGNTIYF
v_call: TRBV20-1; j_call: TRBJ2-5; clone_size: -; d_call: -; cdr3_nt: TGCAGTGCTAGAGTCGGCGGAAAAGAGACCCAGTACTTC; cdr3_aa: CSARVGGKETQYF
v_call: TRBV4-1; j_call: TRBJ1-5; clone_size: -; d_call: -; cdr3_nt: TGCGCCAGCAGCCAAGAACAGGGCTCTAATCAGCCCCAGCATTTT; cdr3_aa: CASSQEQGSNQPQHF
v_call: TRBV3-1; j_call: TRBJ2-7; clone_size: many; d_call: -; cdr3_nt: TGTGCCAGCAGCGCGTCTCCGGGACTGACCTACGAGCAGTACTTC; cdr3_aa: CASSASPGLTYEQYF
v_call: TRBV5-1; j_call: TRBJ2-7; clone_size: many; d_call: TRBD1; cdr3_nt: TGCGCCAGCACCGGGACAGGGAACTACGAGCAGTACTTC; cdr3_aa: CASTGTGNYEQYF
v_call: TRBV5-1; j_call: TRBJ2-2; clone_size: -; d_call: -; cdr3_nt: TGCGCCAGCAGCTCAACCATGAGCGGGGAGCTGTTTTTT; cdr3_aa: CASSSTMSGELFF
v_call: TRBV20-1; j_call: TRBJ1-5; clone_size: -; d_call: -; cdr3_nt: TGCAGTGCCCCACGGTGGAGTGGGAGCAATCAGCCCCAGCATTTT; cdr3_aa: CSAPRWSGSNQPQHF
v_call: TRBV20-1; j_call: TRBJ1-4; clone_size: -; d_call: -; cdr3_nt: TGCAGTGCTAGAGAGTGGAGGGACGAAAAACTGTTTTTT; cdr3_aa: CSAREWRDEKLFF
v_call: TRBV27; j_call: TRBJ2-5; clone_size: -; d_call: TRBD2; cdr3_nt: TGTGCCAGCAGTGGACTAGCGGGAGGAGGCGAGACCCAGTACTTC; cdr3_aa: CASSGLAGGGETQYF
v_call: TRBV19; j_call: TRBJ1-5; clone_size: few; d_call: -; cdr3_nt: TGTGCCAGTAGTCCTTTTGAAGGGCGAAAGAGTCAGCCCCAGCATTTT; cdr3_aa: CASSPFEGRKSQPQHF
v_call: TRBV7-9; j_call: TRBJ2-1; clone_size: few; d_call: -; cdr3_nt: TGTGCCAGCAGCTTAGCGCGACAGTCCTGGGTATCTGAGCAGTTCTTC; cdr3_aa: CASSLARQSWVSEQFF
v_call: TRBV6-4; j_call: TRBJ1-1; clone_size: few; d_call: -; cdr3_nt: TGTGCCAGCAGCCCGGACGGTCTGAACACTGAAGCTTTCTTT; cdr3_aa: CASSPDGLNTEAFF
v_call: TRBV19; j_call: TRBJ2-2; clone_size: -; d_call: TRBD2; cdr3_nt: TGTGCCAGTACGCAGCGGGAGGGCACCGGGGAGCTGTTTTTT; cdr3_aa: CASTQREGTGELFF
v_call: TRBV7-9; j_call: TRBJ1-2; clone_size: many; d_call: -; cdr3_nt: TGTGCCAGCAGTTTAGTCCCAGGTTATGGCTACACCTTC; cdr3_aa: CASSLVPGYGYTF
v_call: TRBV6-5; j_call: TRBJ2-6; clone_size: -; d_call: -; cdr3_nt: TGTGCCAGCGTTTCCCCTGGGGCCAACGTCCTGACTTTC; cdr3_aa: CASVSPGANVLTF
v_call: TRBV19; j_call: TRBJ2-7; clone_size: few; d_call: -; cdr3_nt: TGTGCCAGTAGTATATCCCACGTCGACCACGAGCAGTACTTC; cdr3_aa: CASSISHVDHEQYF
v_call: TRBV11-2; j_call: TRBJ2-7; clone_size: -; d_call: -; cdr3_nt: TGTGCCAGCAGCTCCCCAATACTCTACGAGCAGTACTTC; cdr3_aa: CASSSPILYEQYF
v_call: TRBV7-9; j_call: TRBJ1-1; clone_size: -; d_call: -; cdr3_nt: TGTGCCAGCAGCAAAAGGGGGACCCCCGCTGAAGCTTTCTTT; cdr3_aa: CASSKRGTPAEAFF
v_call: TRBV20-1; j_call: TRBJ2-3; clone_size: few; d_call: -; cdr3_nt: TGCAGTGCCGGGACAGATGGGAGGACAGATACGCAGTATTTT; cdr3_aa: CSAGTDGRTDTQYF
v_call: TRBV3-1; j_call: TRBJ1-2; clone_size: many; d_call: -; cdr3_nt: TGTGCCAGCAGCCTCGTCGGGGGGCGCATCACCTATGGCTACACCTTC; cdr3_aa: CASSLVGGRITYGYTF
v_call: TRBV12-3/TRBV12-4; j_call: TRBJ1-5; clone_size: many; d_call: TRBD1; cdr3_nt: TGTGCCAGCAGTTCCGGGACAGGGGGCCCTATCAATCAGCCCCAGCATTTT; cdr3_aa: CASSSGTGGPINQPQHF
v_call: TRBV7-8; j_call: TRBJ2-7; clone_size: few; d_call: -; cdr3_nt: TGTGCCAGCAGCTTAGAAGGGCCGTCAAAGTACTTC; cdr3_aa: CASSLEGPSKYF
v_call: TRBV20-1; j_call: TRBJ2-3; clone_size: -; d_call: -; cdr3_nt: TGCAGTGCTACTGGGACGGCGGGTATTTCGGATACGCAGTATTTT; cdr3_aa: CSATGTAGISDTQYF
v_call: TRBV28; j_call: TRBJ2-4; clone_size: -; d_call: -; cdr3_nt: TGTGCCAGCAGTTCGGGACTTTTTAAAAACATTCAGTACTTC; cdr3_aa: CASSSGLFKNIQYF
v_call: TRBV2; j_call: TRBJ1-6; clone_size: -; d_call: -; cdr3_nt: TGTGCCAGCAGTTTCTCCGGAGGTGGTTCACCCCTCCACTTT; cdr3_aa: CASSFSGGGSPLHF
v_call: TRBV29-1; j_call: TRBJ2-5; clone_size: -; d_call: TRBD2; cdr3_nt: TGCAGCGTAGGGACTAGCGTCTCTCCATCCACCCCTCCCCTACTACAGTACTTC; cdr3_aa: CSVGTSVSPSTPPLLQYF
v_call: TRBV7-9; j_call: TRBJ1-5; clone_size: few; d_call: -; cdr3_nt: TGTGCCAGCAGCTCCCACAGTTCCCTTTTCAATCAGCCCCAGCATTTT; cdr3_aa: CASSSHSSLFNQPQHF
v_call: TRBV6-4; j_call: TRBJ2-3; clone_size: many; d_call: TRBD2; cdr3_nt: TGTGCCAGCAGTGAGACTAGCGCTAGCACAGATACGCAGTATTTT; cdr3_aa: CASSETSASTDTQYF
v_call: TRBV5-1; j_call: TRBJ2-7; clone_size: many; d_call: -; cdr3_nt: TGCGCCAGCAGCTTATCAACAGGAACCCACTACGAGCAGTACTTC; cdr3_aa: CASSLSTGTHYEQYF
v_call: TRBV6-5; j_call: TRBJ2-2; clone_size: few; d_call: TRBD2; cdr3_nt: TGTGCCAGCAAAGGCGGGAGGGAGAACACCGGGGAGCTGTTTTTT; cdr3_aa: CASKGGRENTGELFF
v_call: TRBV18; j_call: TRBJ1-2; clone_size: -; d_call: TRBD1; cdr3_nt: TGTGCCAGCACTGGACAGGGAACACCTTATGGCTACACCTTC; cdr3_aa: CASTGQGTPYGYTF
v_call: TRBV20-1; j_call: TRBJ2-7; clone_size: many; d_call: TRBD2; cdr3_nt: TGCAGTGCAGACCCTCGAAGGAGCGGGAGGAACGAGCAGTACTTC; cdr3_aa: CSADPRRSGRNEQYF
v_call: TRBV6-7; j_call: TRBJ2-7; clone_size: -; d_call: -; cdr3_nt: TGTGCCAGCAGGGACGAGCAGTACTTC; cdr3_aa: CASRDEQYF
v_call: TRBV20-1; j_call: TRBJ2-1; clone_size: few; d_call: TRBD1; cdr3_nt: TGCAGTGCCCCGGACAGGGTCAGAGACAATGAGCAGTTCTTC; cdr3_aa: CSAPDRVRDNEQFF
v_call: TRBV12-3/TRBV12-4; j_call: TRBJ2-1; clone_size: few; d_call: -; cdr3_nt: TGTGCCAGCAGTTTTAGGAGGGGCACCGCCAATGAGCAGTTCTTC; cdr3_aa: CASSFRRGTANEQFF
v_call: TRBV15; j_call: TRBJ2-2; clone_size: -; d_call: -; cdr3_nt: TGTGCCACCAGGACTCCGGGAGTTCGAAACACCGGGGAGCTGTTTTTT; cdr3_aa: CATRTPGVRNTGELFF